A selection of T cell receptor beta chains follows, all from one sample in a study of T cell responses to AZD1222 COVID-19 vaccine. The data were produced by immunoSEQ multiplex PCR, yet TCRdb's version contains in-frame clones alone and is incomplete. The table lists approximately 89,000 clones, roughly 88% of them singletons. Sequenced here: peripheral blood, sampled on day 0 of AZD1222 vaccination. The receptors come from an adult in good health. CDR3s include the opening cysteine and the closing phenylalanine or tryptophan. The order of the fields is D gene, J gene, clone size, V gene, CDR3 DNA, CDR3 protein. The D gene is left open where the match is weak. Size is omitted from some rows. Given values are once, few, many or a class for expanded clones.

>TRBD1|TRBJ1-1|-|TRBV7-9
TGTGCCAGCAGCTTACCAGACAGGGGGACTGAAGCTTTCTTT
CASSLPDRGTEAFF
>TRBD2|TRBJ2-5|-|TRBV13
TGTGCCAGCAGCACCACGGGGGGGGCTAGGTTAAACCAAGAGACCCAGTACTTC
CASSTTGGARLNQETQYF
>-|TRBJ1-2|-|TRBV5-1
TGCGCCAGCAGGACTGAACCGGGACGAGGGGACTATGGCTACACCTTC
CASRTEPGRGDYGYTF
>-|TRBJ1-3|-|TRBV5-4
TGTGCCAGCAGCCCATATCCGGAGGCTTTGACCATATATTTT
CASSPYPEALTIYF
>-|TRBJ2-2|few|TRBV5-1
TGCGCCAGCAGCTTGAAGGTGGAGACCGGGGAGCTGTTTTTT
CASSLKVETGELFF
>-|TRBJ1-5|-|TRBV30
TGTGCCTGGGAGGGGGGCGCGGGCAATCAGCCCCAGCATTTT
CAWEGGAGNQPQHF
>-|TRBJ1-1|-|TRBV6-1
TGTGCCAGCAGTGAAGCCGTGAACACTGAAGCTTTCTTT
CASSEAVNTEAFF
>-|TRBJ1-4|-|TRBV6-1
TGTGCCAGCAGTGAAGCCCGATTACGGGGGACACTGTTTTTT
CASSEARLRGTLFF
>-|TRBJ1-5|-|TRBV19
TGTGCCAGCCGGGACGGTCCCAGAAGTCAGCCCCAGCATTTT
CASRDGPRSQPQHF
>-|TRBJ2-5|-|TRBV5-1
TGCGCCAGCAGCTTGTTCCCCGGAGGACAGACGTACCAAGAGACCCAGTACTTC
CASSLFPGGQTYQETQYF
>-|TRBJ2-5|-|TRBV5-4
TGTGCCAGCAGCTCCGCAACAGGGGAGACCCAGTACTTC
CASSSATGETQYF
>-|TRBJ2-3|-|TRBV19
TGTGCCAGTAGTCAGGGACTGCGGGATACGCAGTATTTT
CASSQGLRDTQYF
>-|TRBJ1-5|-|TRBV6-1
TGTGCCAGCAGTGAAGGCAATCAGCCCCAGCATTTT
CASSEGNQPQHF
>-|TRBJ1-2|-|TRBV11-2
TGTGCCAGCAGCACGTACAGGGTTTATGGCTACACCTTC
CASSTYRVYGYTF
>-|TRBJ2-2|-|TRBV6-5
TGTGCCAGCAGTTACGAGAACACCGGGGAGCTGTTTTTT
CASSYENTGELFF
>-|TRBJ1-4|-|TRBV28
TGTGCCAGCAGCCGGGTTAATGAAAAACTGTTTTTT
CASSRVNEKLFF
>-|TRBJ1-3|few|TRBV28
TGTGCGGTGGGAGAGCAAGTCCCTGGAAACACCATATATTTT
CAVGEQVPGNTIYF
>TRBD1|TRBJ2-1|-|TRBV24-1
TGTGCCACCAGTGACCCTACAGGGGGCAACTACAATGAGCAGTTCTTC
CATSDPTGGNYNEQFF
>-|TRBJ1-5|-|TRBV2
TGTGCCAGCAGTGAAGCGGGGGGTATCGGGCAGCCCCAGCATTTT
CASSEAGGIGQPQHF
>-|TRBJ1-1|-|TRBV4-1
TGCGCCAGCAGCCAAGACTGGGCCTTGAACACTGAAGCTTTCTTT
CASSQDWALNTEAFF
>TRBD2|TRBJ2-1|-|TRBV6-2/TRBV6-3
TGTGCCAGCAGTCACGGACTAGCGGGGGACAGAGACTACAATGAGCAGTTCTTC
CASSHGLAGDRDYNEQFF
>TRBD1|TRBJ1-6|-|TRBV28
TGTGCCAGCAGTTCCGGGACAGGGGTGGCTTCACCCCTCCACTTT
CASSSGTGVASPLHF
>-|TRBJ1-6|-|TRBV25-1
TGTGCCAGCAGCGAAGACAGAACCTTGACTTCACCCCTCCACTTT
CASSEDRTLTSPLHF
>TRBD1|TRBJ2-7|-|TRBV5-4
TGTGCCAGCGGAGGTGGGACAGCCTACGAGCAGTACTTC
CASGGGTAYEQYF
>-|TRBJ1-2|-|TRBV4-1
TGCGCCAGCAGCCAAGATGCTGGGGGCTGGAAAGGCTACACCTTC
CASSQDAGGWKGYTF
>TRBD2|TRBJ2-5|-|TRBV5-4
TGTGCCAGCAGCCCGGGACTAGCGGCCCCGTGGCAAGAGACCCAGTACTTC
CASSPGLAAPWQETQYF
>-|TRBJ1-2|-|TRBV5-1
TGCGCCAGCAGCTTGTCCGCGGCAGGGAGTGGCTACACCTTC
CASSLSAAGSGYTF
>-|TRBJ1-5|-|TRBV2
TGTGCCAGCAGTGAGACGGAACAGCCCCAGCATTTT
CASSETEQPQHF
>-|TRBJ2-3|-|TRBV3-1/TRBV3-2
TGTGCCAGCAGCCAATTTCTCAGCGTAGATACGCAGTATTTT
CASSQFLSVDTQYF
>TRBD1|TRBJ2-4|-|TRBV6-6
TGTGCCAGCAGTTGGGACAGTAATTCCCATAAGAACATTCAGTACTTC
CASSWDSNSHKNIQYF
>-|TRBJ2-7|-|TRBV5-4
TGTGCCAGCAGCACGGGGATGGCCACCGAGCAGTACTTC
CASSTGMATEQYF
>-|TRBJ1-1|-|TRBV18
TGTGCCAGCTCACCAAAACCCAACACTGAAGCTTTCTTT
CASSPKPNTEAFF
>-|TRBJ2-7|-|TRBV25-1
TGTGCCAGCAAACTGGGGGCGCTCGACGAGCAGTACTTC
CASKLGALDEQYF
>-|TRBJ1-1|-|TRBV5-8
TGTGCCAGCAGCGCGCCTTTCTCCGGGACGGTGAACACTGAAGCTTTCTTT
CASSAPFSGTVNTEAFF
>TRBD1|TRBJ2-1|-|TRBV9
TGTGCCAGCAGCGTAGGATCAAAGGGGGCATACAATGAGCAGTTCTTC
CASSVGSKGAYNEQFF
>TRBD1|TRBJ1-1|-|TRBV7-8
TGTGCCAGCAGCTGGAGGGTGACAGGGGGGGAGACTGAAGCTTTCTTT
CASSWRVTGGETEAFF
>-|TRBJ2-2|-|TRBV7-2
TGTGCCAGCAGCTTGGACGGGAACACCGGGGAGCTGTTTTTT
CASSLDGNTGELFF
>-|TRBJ1-2|once|TRBV5-1
TGCGCCAGCAGCTTGGCCCCGACTGAGATGAATGGCTACACCTTC
CASSLAPTEMNGYTF
>-|TRBJ1-6|-|TRBV7-9
TGTGCCAGCAGCTTAGGAGGTGTCGGATCCCATTCACCCCTCCACTTT
CASSLGGVGSHSPLHF
>-|TRBJ1-6|-|TRBV9
TGTGCCAGCAGCGTAGACGGGACGGCGGATTCACCCCTCCACTTT
CASSVDGTADSPLHF
>TRBD2|TRBJ2-5|-|TRBV4-2
TGTGCCAGCAGCCAAGTAGGCGGGGGGCTCCAAGAGACCCAGTACTTC
CASSQVGGGLQETQYF
>-|TRBJ2-5|once|TRBV3-1/TRBV3-2
TGTGCCAGCAGCCAAGTTCTAGGGAAAGAGACCCAGTACTTC
CASSQVLGKETQYF
>-|TRBJ1-2|-|TRBV5-1
TGCGCCAGCAGCCCGGCACAGGGCCTATTCTATGGCTACACCTTC
CASSPAQGLFYGYTF
>-|TRBJ1-5|-|TRBV3-1/TRBV3-2
TGTGCCAGCAGCCAGGCAGGGGTGTCAAATCAGCCCCAGCATTTT
CASSQAGVSNQPQHF
>-|TRBJ2-7|-|TRBV6-5
TGTGCCAGCAGTTACGGGTCGGCTGCCAGCGCGGAGTACTTC
CASSYGSAASAEYF
>-|TRBJ1-1|once|TRBV5-4
TGTGCCAGCAGCTTGGCCGGAGGTGGTCACCCGAACACTGAAGCTTTCTTT
CASSLAGGGHPNTEAFF
>TRBD2|TRBJ2-1|-|TRBV15
TGTGCCACCACCGATGTACTAGCGGGGGAGCAGTTCTTC
CATTDVLAGEQFF
>-|TRBJ1-6|-|TRBV7-2
TGTGCCAGCAGCTTACTTAGTCCGGGACAACGGAATAATTCACCCCTCCACTTT
CASSLLSPGQRNNSPLHF
>TRBD1|TRBJ2-5|-|TRBV29-1
TGCAGCGTTGAAGCCCCCGGGACAGCCTTGGAGACCCAGTACTTC
CSVEAPGTALETQYF
>TRBD2|TRBJ2-2|-|TRBV7-2
TGTGCCAGCAGCTTGACTAGCGGGGGGGCCTTGTCCGGGGAGCTGTTTTTT
CASSLTSGGALSGELFF
>-|TRBJ2-6|-|TRBV5-4
TGTGCCAGCAGCTTGGACCCGGCGTCTGGGGCCAACGTCCTGACTTTC
CASSLDPASGANVLTF
>-|TRBJ2-1|-|TRBV19
TGTGCCAGTAGTTCCCTTCGACCGGTGAATGAGCAGTTCTTC
CASSSLRPVNEQFF
>-|TRBJ1-2|-|TRBV6-5
TGTGCCAGCTCAGGGGCCATGGATCATGGCTACACCTTC
CASSGAMDHGYTF
>-|TRBJ1-1|-|TRBV6-4
TGTGCCAGCAGTGACTCGTTGGGGGGCACTGAAGCTTTCTTT
CASSDSLGGTEAFF
>-|TRBJ2-3|-|TRBV19
TGTGCCAGTACTCCAGACAGGTATCTCGATACGCAGTATTTT
CASTPDRYLDTQYF